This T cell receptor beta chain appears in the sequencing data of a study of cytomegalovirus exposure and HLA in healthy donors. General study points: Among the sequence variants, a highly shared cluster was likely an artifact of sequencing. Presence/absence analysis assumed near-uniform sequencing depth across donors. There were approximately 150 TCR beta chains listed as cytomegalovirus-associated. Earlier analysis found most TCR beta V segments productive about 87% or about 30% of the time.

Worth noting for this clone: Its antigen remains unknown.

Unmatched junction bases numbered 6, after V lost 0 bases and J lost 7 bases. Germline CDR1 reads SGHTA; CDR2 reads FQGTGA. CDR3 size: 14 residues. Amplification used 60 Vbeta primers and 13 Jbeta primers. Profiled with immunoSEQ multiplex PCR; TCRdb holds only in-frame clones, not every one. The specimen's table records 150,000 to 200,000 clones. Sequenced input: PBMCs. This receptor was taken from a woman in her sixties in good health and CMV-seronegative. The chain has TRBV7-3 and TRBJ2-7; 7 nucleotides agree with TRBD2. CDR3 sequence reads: CASSLTGLENEQYF. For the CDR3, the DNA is TGTGCCAGCAGCTTAACAGGACTAGAGAATGAGCAGTACTTC.